The rows below give T cell receptor beta chains drawn from one sample of a study of control samples from healthy donors and cancer patients. Assay used: immunoSEQ multiplex PCR; TCRdb lists only in-frame clones, some missing. The sample has under 50,000 clones, 70% to 90% seen once. Sequenced material: PBMCs. Receptors were obtained from a woman aged 55-70 years with lung cancer. Each CDR3 is given with its conserved first and last residue. A D gene is named only where the DNA matches it firmly. Some rows have no size entry. The others give once, few or many, or a class for an expanded clone.

j_gene | v_gene | abundance | d_gene | CDR3nt | CDR3aa
TRBJ2-3 | TRBV5-1 | - | - | TGCGCCAGCAGCTTGACTCAGAGCACAGATACGCAGTATTTT | CASSLTQSTDTQYF
TRBJ2-7 | TRBV15 | - | - | TGTGCCACCAGCGGAGGGGACTCAATTACCCAACCCTACGAGCAGTACTTC | CATSGGDSITQPYEQYF
TRBJ1-6 | TRBV6-5 | - | - | TGTGCCAGCAACCACGGGAATTCTAATTCACCCCTCCACTTT | CASNHGNSNSPLHF
TRBJ2-7 | TRBV18 | few | - | TGTGCCACCGGGACGGGACTGTCCTACGAGCAGTACTTC | CATGTGLSYEQYF
TRBJ2-3 | TRBV29-1 | - | TRBD1 | TGCAGCGTTGAGCCGGGACAGGGGGTCGATACGCAGTATTTT | CSVEPGQGVDTQYF
TRBJ2-1 | TRBV7-3 | - | TRBD2 | TGTGCCAGCAGCTCCGCTAGCGGGGGAGGAGAAGAGCAGTTCTTC | CASSSASGGGEEQFF
TRBJ1-1 | TRBV18 | - | - | TGTGCCAGCTCACCACAGAAGGAGAACACTGAAGCTTTCTTT | CASSPQKENTEAFF
TRBJ2-2 | TRBV30 | - | - | TGTGCCTCCTGGACTTTTGAGGCGAACACCGGGGAGCTGTTTTTT | CASWTFEANTGELFF
TRBJ2-5 | TRBV14 | - | TRBD1 | TGTGCCAGCAGCCAACTTCCCCGGACAGGGCTAGAGACCCAGTACTTC | CASSQLPRTGLETQYF
TRBJ2-1 | TRBV4-2 | - | - | TGTGCCAGCAGCCCGGGGTCTTACAATGAGCAGTTCTTC | CASSPGSYNEQFF
TRBJ1-4 | TRBV19 | - | - | TGTGCCAGTGGCCGAGGGGGGACTCGGGAAAAACTGTTTTTT | CASGRGGTREKLFF
TRBJ2-1 | TRBV6-1 | - | TRBD2 | TGTGCCAGCAGTGAAATAGCGGGAGGGCCCGGGGATGAGCAGTTCTTC | CASSEIAGGPGDEQFF
TRBJ2-1 | TRBV21-1 | - | - | TGTGCCAGCAGCCTCCGCAGGGCCAGGCGCGGTGAGCAGTTCTTC | CASSLRRARRGEQFF
TRBJ1-1 | TRBV3-1/TRBV3-2 | - | - | TGTGCCAGCAGCCACTATGCAGGTCGTAACACTGAAGCTTTCTTT | CASSHYAGRNTEAFF
TRBJ2-1 | TRBV29-1 | - | TRBD1 | TGCAGCGCCGGGACAGGGTCTCACTCCTACAATGAGCAGTTCTTC | CSAGTGSHSYNEQFF
TRBJ2-7 | TRBV7-9 | - | - | TGTGCCAGCAGCTTTTCCTCCGAGACAGCAACCTACGAGCAGTACTTC | CASSFSSETATYEQYF
TRBJ2-1 | TRBV10-3 | few | TRBD2 | TGTGCCACCGTCCGTACTAGCGGGAGCGACAATGAGCAGTTCTTC | CATVRTSGSDNEQFF
TRBJ1-5 | TRBV5-1 | - | TRBD1 | TGCGCCAGCAGCTTGGGGACAGGGCTCCATCAGCCCCAGCATTTT | CASSLGTGLHQPQHF
TRBJ2-3 | TRBV5-5 | - | TRBD2 | TGTGCCAGCAGCCCCCCCGGACTAGCGACAAGCACAGATACGCAGTATTTT | CASSPPGLATSTDTQYF
TRBJ1-2 | TRBV20-1 | - | - | TGCAGTGCTAGGAGAGGAGAAGGCTACACCTTC | CSARRGEGYTF
TRBJ1-2 | TRBV5-5 | - | - | TGTGCCAGCAGCTTGGGACCGCCTGCCTATGGCTACACCTTC | CASSLGPPAYGYTF
TRBJ2-3 | TRBV28 | once | TRBD2 | TGTGCCAGCAGTCCACCCCGGGGGGTGATAGATACGCAGTATTTT | CASSPPRGVIDTQYF
TRBJ1-5 | TRBV12-3/TRBV12-4 | - | - | TGTGCCAGCAGTTTGGGTAATCAGCCCCAGCATTTT | CASSLGNQPQHF
TRBJ1-3 | TRBV3-1/TRBV3-2 | - | TRBD1 | TGTGCCAGCAGCCCAACAGGGGGTTCTTCGGACACCATATATTTT | CASSPTGGSSDTIYF
TRBJ1-6 | TRBV5-1 | - | - | TGCGCCAGCAGCTTGGCTATAGGGTCCCAAGGAAATTCACCCCTCCACTTT | CASSLAIGSQGNSPLHF
TRBJ2-1 | TRBV6-5 | once | TRBD2 | TGTGCCAGCAGTCACCCCTCGAGACTAGCGGGACAGCAGTTCTTC | CASSHPSRLAGQQFF
TRBJ2-7 | TRBV13 | - | - | TGTGCCAGCAGCTCTATGGGGGGTAGGAACGAGCAGTACTTC | CASSSMGGRNEQYF
TRBJ1-1 | TRBV30 | medium-sized | - | TGTGCCTGGAGCCTTGGGGCTGAAGCTTTCTTT | CAWSLGAEAFF
TRBJ2-3 | TRBV7-2 | - | TRBD2 | TGTGCCAGCAGTTTAACTAGCGGGAGCTCAGATACGCAGTATTTT | CASSLTSGSSDTQYF
TRBJ2-7 | TRBV29-1 | - | TRBD1 | TGCAGCGTTGAGTGGACAGGGGGCTCCTACGAGCAGTACTTC | CSVEWTGGSYEQYF
TRBJ2-7 | TRBV10-1 | - | TRBD2 | TGCGCCAGCAGCCTGACTAGCGGGCCCCCTAAGGAGCAGTACTTC | CASSLTSGPPKEQYF
TRBJ1-5 | TRBV6-1 | few | - | TGTGCCAGCAGTGAAGGACAGGACAATCAGCCCCAGCATTTT | CASSEGQDNQPQHF
TRBJ2-1 | TRBV11-1 | - | TRBD2 | TGTGCCAGCAGCGGGACTAGCGGGAGTTGGAATGAGCAGTTCTTC | CASSGTSGSWNEQFF
TRBJ2-3 | TRBV4-3 | - | - | TGCGCCAGCAGCCAAGCGCACGGCGCGGGGCCGACGCAGTATTTT | CASSQAHGAGPTQYF
TRBJ2-5 | TRBV14 | - | - | TGTGCCAGCAGCCAAGATCTCGGGGAGACCCAGTACTTC | CASSQDLGETQYF
TRBJ1-1 | TRBV5-1 | few | - | TGCGCCAGCAGACCAACAGGTGGAATCAACACTGAAGCTTTCTTT | CASRPTGGINTEAFF
TRBJ1-5 | TRBV19 | - | - | TGTGCCAGTAGTATACTGGGACGGCGTAATCAGCCCCAGCATTTT | CASSILGRRNQPQHF
TRBJ1-1 | TRBV27 | - | - | TGTGCCAGCAGTTTATCCCCAAACGTTGAAGCTTTCTTT | CASSLSPNVEAFF
TRBJ2-7 | TRBV28 | few | - | TGTGCCAGCAGTTCGCGTCCCGGGACATCCTACGAGCAGTACTTC | CASSSRPGTSYEQYF
TRBJ1-2 | TRBV4-3 | - | - | TGCGCCAGCAGCCAAGACTTAGCGGGTGGAAGATATGGCTACACCTTC | CASSQDLAGGRYGYTF
TRBJ1-1 | TRBV29-1 | - | - | TGCAGCGTTGATGGAGCCCAGAACACTGAAGCTTTCTTT | CSVDGAQNTEAFF
TRBJ2-1 | TRBV30 | - | - | TGTGCCTGGAGCGGGGAGTTTTACAATGAGCAGTTCTTC | CAWSGEFYNEQFF
TRBJ2-7 | TRBV27 | - | TRBD1 | TGTGCCAGCAGGGGGAGTGGGACAGGTCTCTACGAGCAGTACTTC | CASRGSGTGLYEQYF
TRBJ2-7 | TRBV29-1 | - | - | TGCAGCGTTGGGCAGGACCTCAACGAGCAGTACTTC | CSVGQDLNEQYF
TRBJ2-7 | TRBV2 | - | - | TGTGCCAGTTCGGCAGCTTACGAGCAGTACTTC | CASSAAYEQYF
TRBJ2-7 | TRBV12-3/TRBV12-4 | - | - | TGTGCCAGCAGTTTAGGGACCGCGGGGCAGTACTTC | CASSLGTAGQYF
TRBJ2-7 | TRBV27 | - | TRBD1 | TGTGCCAGCAGTTTGGTTGGGACAGACCTTCTTGGCGCCTACGAGCAGTACTTC | CASSLVGTDLLGAYEQYF
TRBJ2-7 | TRBV5-6 | once | TRBD1 | TGTGCCAGCAGCACGACAGGGGGACTCCACGAGCAGTACTTC | CASSTTGGLHEQYF
TRBJ2-1 | TRBV12-3/TRBV12-4 | - | - | TGTGCCAGCAGTCTGACACGGGACGGGGAGCAGTTCTTC | CASSLTRDGEQFF
TRBJ1-1 | TRBV10-3 | - | - | TGTGCCACCTTGGGAGCGGGGGAGGCTGAAGCTTTCTTT | CATLGAGEAEAFF
TRBJ1-2 | TRBV29-1 | - | TRBD1 | TGCAGCGTTGCGCCGGACAGGGTAGATGGCTACACCTTC | CSVAPDRVDGYTF
TRBJ2-5 | TRBV19 | - | TRBD1 | TGTGCCAGTAGTAGACAGGGAACGCAAGAGACCCAGTACTTC | CASSRQGTQETQYF
TRBJ2-3 | TRBV9 | - | - | TGTGCCAGCAGCATTAGCACAGATACGCAGTATTTT | CASSISTDTQYF